Listed here are 27 T cell receptor beta chains from one sample, sequenced in a study of blood T cells in healthy people across ages. Primed by a sample-barcoded 5' primer and a J-beta primer mix, a second PCR proceeded for about 6 to 11 cycles. Via MiXCR, TCRdb re-called the 5' RACE reads, giving one row per CDR3 protein. The sample has roughly 800,000 distinct CDR3 sequences; around 24% are singletons. These same records also appear under a second study, on T cells of mothers and their children.

The sequencing sample was made of blood. All receptors derive from a boy aged 5-17 years in good health.

This clonotype was detected only a few times. V and J are TRBV11-3 and TRBJ2-1; 10 nucleotides match TRBD1. Per the germline V gene, CDR1 is SGHNT and CDR2 is YENEEA. J gave up 8 bases and V 5 bases, and 12 bases lay outside the gene matches. The CDR3 spans 16 residues. CDR3 residues: CASSPIGGQGIHEQFF. In DNA form, the CDR3 reads TGTGCCAGCAGCCCAATAGGGGGACAGGGGATCCATGAGCAGTTCTTC.

In this sample, this clonotype turned up a few times. The chain couples TRBV11-2 to TRBJ2-2; 7 positions agree with TRBD1. The CDR3 length is 15 residues. Trimming removed 8 bases from V and 2 bases from J; junction bases left unmatched: 8. Looked up from germline, CDR1 is SGHAT and CDR2 is FQNNGV. CDR3 DNA sequence: TGTGCCAGCCACCACAGGGGTCTAAACACCGGGGAGCTGTTTTTT. Translating gives CASHHRGLNTGELFF.

This clonotype has a handful of counts. This CDR3 reads CATSRVDGELFF. In DNA, the CDR3 is TGTGCCACCAGCAGAGTGGATGGGGAGCTGTTTTTT. The chain employs TRBV15 and TRBJ1-4, with D uncertain. Judging by the DNA end, TRBJ2-2 fits better; the J call may be wrong. Germline V gives CDR1 LNHNV, CDR2 YYDKDF (reference sequence). The CDR3 extends over 12 amino acids.

This chain connects TRBV4-2 to TRBJ2-2; D might be TRBD2 (6 bases). The V gene's germline CDR1 is LGHNA and CDR2 YNFKEQ. Trimming shortened V by 0 bases and J by 7 bases, and 15 bases separated the two germline ends. The CDR3 extends over 16 amino acids. DNA of the CDR3: TGTGCCAGCAGCCAAGATTATTCTGTGGGGGGCGGGGAGCTGTTTTTT. Its translation: CASSQDYSVGGGELFF.

The chain combines TRBV29-1 with TRBJ2-7; D perhaps matches TRBD2 (5 bases). Per germline, CDR1 SQVTM and CDR2 ANQGSEA. Trimming pared 5 bases from V and 4 bases from J, leaving 15 bases between. The CDR3 is 13 amino acids. The CDR3 reads CSVSPGLKYEQYF. Here the CDR3 DNA reads TGCAGCGTTTCCCCCGGACTGAAGTACGAGCAGTACTTC.

The table lists this clonotype with a few counts. V usage is TRBV10-3 and J usage is TRBJ1-2, with a tentative D call TRBD1 (5 bases). V lost 2 bases and J lost 7, with 17 bases in between. The CDR3 runs 15 residues. CDR1 is ENHRY, CDR2 SYGVKD, per germline. CDR3 sequence: CAISEEPRGSSGYTF. CDR3 nucleotides: TGTGCCATCAGTGAGGAGCCGCGGGGGAGTAGTGGCTACACCTTC.

The chain employs TRBV15 and TRBJ1-1; D is undetermined. This CDR3 comprises 15 residues. V was pared by 0 bases and J by 2 bases, with 10 bases between. The germline gives CDR1 LNHNV, CDR2 YYDKDF (reference sequence). DNA of the CDR3: TGTGCCACCAGCAGAGATCGGCAGTTAAACACTGAAGCTTTCTTT. Amino acid sequence: CATSRDRQLNTEAFF.

The rearrangement links TRBV5-1 to TRBJ1-2, with D hard to call. The CDR3 loop spans 14 amino acids. V lost 5 bases and J lost 2, with 13 bases in between. Germline V gives CDR1 SGHRS, CDR2 YFSETQ. The DNA for the CDR3 is TGCGCCAGCAGATCCCACAGTAACAACTATGGCTACACCTTC. Protein sequence: CASRSHSNNYGYTF.

This clonotype was detected a few times. The chain is built from TRBV7-9 and TRBJ1-3; D is unresolved. Looked up from germline, CDR1 is SEHNR and CDR2 is FQNEAQ (reference sequence). The V end lost 5 bases, the J end lost 7 bases, and 12 bases lay between the germline ends. The CDR3 consists of 13 residues. The CDR3 DNA follows: TGTGCCAGCAGCGCTGCTCTGGGGAACACCATATATTTT. Encoded protein: CASSAALGNTIYF.

This clonotype has more than one count but fewer than ten. This chain links TRBV7-9 with TRBJ1-1; the D gene is possibly TRBD1 (6 bases). The V end was cut by 3 bases, the J end by 4 bases, with 18 bases between. Per the germline V gene, CDR1 is SEHNR and CDR2 is FQNEAQ (reference sequence). This CDR3 is built from 16 residues. Here the CDR3 reads CASSFPGQLRTTEAFF. The CDR3, as DNA: TGTGCCAGCAGCTTTCCTGGACAGCTTCGCACCACTGAAGCTTTCTTT.

The J gene is TRBJ2-5, the V gene TRBV7-6; 7 nucleotides agree with TRBD2. In germline, CDR1 is SGHVS, CDR2 FNYEAQ. The V segment lost 4 bases and the J segment 1 base; nucleotides outside the gene matches: 6. The CDR3 is made up of 15 amino acids. The CDR3 protein is CASSSTPSGQETQYF. As DNA, the CDR3 is TGTGCCAGCAGCTCGACTCCTAGCGGCCAAGAGACCCAGTACTTC.

The chain employs TRBV20-1 and TRBJ2-1; possibly TRBD2 for D (6 bases). CDR3 length equals 15 residues. V lost 6 bases and J lost 0, with 15 bases in between. Looked up from germline, CDR1 is DFQATT and CDR2 is SNEGSKA (reference sequence). This CDR3 reads CSAPERVSSYNEQFF. CDR3 DNA: TGCAGTGCCCCCGAGCGGGTTAGCTCCTACAATGAGCAGTTCTTC.

CDR3 DNA sequence: TGCGCCAGCAGGCTAGCGGGGGGCGGGTATGAGCAGTTCTTC. Amino acids: CASRLAGGGYEQFF. The chain carries TRBV10-2 and TRBJ2-5, with 11 nucleotides matching TRBD2. The DNA end favors TRBJ2-1, so the J call may be wrong. The length of the CDR3 is 14 residues. The V gene's germline CDR1 is WSHSY and CDR2 SAAADI.

This clonotype was detected many times. V and J are TRBV29-1 and TRBJ2-5; D may be TRBD2 (6 bases). The V end was cut by 6 bases, the J end by 1 base, with 9 bases between. This CDR3 has 12 amino acids. The germline V gene has CDR1 SQVTM and CDR2 ANQGSEA. The CDR3 here is CSVATSQETQYF. CDR3 bases: TGCAGCGTCGCGACTAGCCAAGAGACCCAGTACTTC. The full variable domain, rest sourced from reference TRBV29-1 and TRBJ2-5, is SAVISQKPSRDICQRGTSLTIQCQVDSQVTMMFWYRQQPGQSLTLIATANQGSEATYESGFVIDKFPISRPNLTFSTLTVSNMSPEDSSIYLCSVATSQETQYFGPGTRLLVL.

The rearrangement links TRBV6-6 to TRBJ2-1; the D gene is possibly TRBD1 (6 bases). CDR3 length: 13 amino acids. Germline CDR1 is MNHNY and CDR2 is SVGAGI (reference sequence). The V end was cut by 0 bases, the J end by 10 bases, with 10 bases between. CDR3 DNA: TGTGCCAGCAGTTACTCGGTGCAGGGGGAGCAGTTCTTC. Translated: CASSYSVQGEQFF.

This clonotype was found a few times. The CDR3 sequence is CSASLGVRQPQHF. The CDR3 nucleotides read TGCAGTGCTAGTCTGGGGGTTCGGCAGCCCCAGCATTTT. The V and J genes are TRBV20-1 and TRBJ1-5; a weak D match, TRBD1 (5 bases). The CDR3 consists of 13 residues. Trimming left V 3 bases short and J 7 bases short, with 13 bases between. Germline-derived CDR1 and CDR2 are DFQATT and SNEGSKA (reference sequence).

This clonotype was detected ten times or more. This chain joins TRBV7-8 and TRBJ1-5; no firm D call. CDR3 length equals 16 residues. Germline CDR1 reads SGHVS; CDR2 reads FQNEAQ. Deletions cut 5 bases from V and 2 bases from J, with 16 bases between. The CDR3 region has the DNA TGTGCCAGCAGCCCTGGGTCAATTGGCGGCAATCAGCCCCAGCATTTT. Its protein product is CASSPGSIGGNQPQHF.

This chain links TRBV28 with TRBJ1-6; possibly TRBD1 for D (6 bases). CDR1 and CDR2 from the germline V gene are MDHEN and SYDVKM. V was pared by 2 bases and J by 9 bases, with 17 bases between. The length of the CDR3 is 16 residues. The CDR3: CASSLGGAGVSSPLHF. In DNA form, the CDR3 reads TGTGCCAGCAGTTTAGGGGGGGCAGGGGTTAGTTCACCCCTCCACTTT.

This sequence joins TRBV29-1 and TRBJ2-5; weak D call: TRBD1 (5 bases). Germline V lookup: CDR1 SQVTM, CDR2 ANQGSEA. V was shortened by 4 bases and J by 3 bases, with 9 bases between the two germline ends. This CDR3 spans 12 amino acids. The CDR3, as DNA: TGCAGCGTTGCCGCGACAGAAGAGACCCAGTACTTC. Its protein is CSVAATEETQYF. The full variable domain, rest sourced from reference TRBV29-1 and TRBJ2-5, is SAVISQKPSRDICQRGTSLTIQCQVDSQVTMMFWYRQQPGQSLTLIATANQGSEATYESGFVIDKFPISRPNLTFSTLTVSNMSPEDSSIYLCSVAATEETQYFGPGTRLLVL.

V gene TRBV7-9 combines with J gene TRBJ1-6, with a weak D call TRBD1 (6 bases). Looked up from germline, CDR1 is SEHNR and CDR2 is FQNEAQ (reference sequence). V was cut by 5 bases and J by 9 bases, with 23 bases left in between. This CDR3 is 17 amino acids long. Here the CDR3 reads CASSPTGPGGFVSPLHF. For the CDR3, the DNA is TGTGCCAGCAGCCCGACAGGTCCGGGGGGCTTCGTTTCACCCCTCCACTTT.

This clonotype was observed a handful of times. The V gene is TRBV3-1, the J gene TRBJ1-2; D gene uncertain. Germline V gene data show CDR1 as LGHDT and CDR2 as YNNKEL (reference sequence). Trimming took 1 base from V and 4 from J, leaving 13 bases between them. The CDR3 extends over 15 amino acids. CDR3 nucleotides: TGTGCCAGCAGCCAAGCTGAGGGTTTCCGCTATGGCTACACCTTC. Translation: CASSQAEGFRYGYTF.

CDR3 sequence (DNA): TGCGCCAGCAGCTTGGTCCGGGACAGGGACACTGAAGCTTTCTTT. Amino acids: CASSLVRDRDTEAFF. The genes are TRBV5-1 and TRBJ1-1; 9 bases match TRBD1. CDR3 length: 15 amino acids. Trimming took 0 bases from V and 3 from J; bases not matched to a gene: 3. Germline V gene data show CDR1 as SGHRS and CDR2 as YFSETQ.

This clonotype was seen a single time. The genes are TRBV27 and TRBJ2-5; 12 nucleotides match TRBD1. Germline lookup yields CDR1 MNHEY and CDR2 SMNVEV (reference sequence). CDR3 length equals 16 residues. With 4 bases clipped from V and 4 bases from J, the junction kept 7 bases outside the gene matches. The CDR3 here is CASSSWDRGRLETQYF. CDR3 in DNA: TGTGCCAGCAGTTCTTGGGACAGGGGGCGGTTAGAGACCCAGTACTTC.

Only a few counts were recorded for this clonotype. This rearrangement joins TRBV19 to TRBJ1-2; D is possibly TRBD1 (5 bases). Germline V CDR1 and CDR2: LNHDA, SQIVND (reference sequence). The CDR3 has 16 amino acids. The ends were cut back, 0 bases at V and 4 bases at J, with 15 bases in the middle. The CDR3 region has the DNA TGTGCCAGTAGTATAGATCTACAGACAGCGCCCTATGGCTACACCTTC. Translation: CASSIDLQTAPYGYTF.

The rearrangement joins TRBV6-1 to TRBJ2-3; 9 bases fit TRBD2. The J segment lost 0 bases and the V segment lost 5 bases, leaving 6 bases of the junction unmatched. Germline V CDR1 and CDR2: MNHNS, SASEGT. The CDR3 runs to 16 residues. The CDR3 sequence is CASSRAGGLSTDTQYF. The CDR3 nucleotides read TGTGCCAGCAGTCGAGCGGGGGGCTTAAGCACAGATACGCAGTATTTT.

In its sample, this clonotype was seen once. The chain recombines TRBV6-6 with TRBJ2-2; unclear D gene. CDR3 size: 11 residues. Per the germline V gene, CDR1 is MNHNY and CDR2 is SVGAGI (reference sequence). Trimming pared 7 bases from V and 8 bases from J, leaving 8 bases between. The CDR3 DNA sequence: TGTGCCAGCATGGGCGAAGGGGAGCTGTTTTTT. It yields the protein CASMGEGELFF.

This clonotype was seen more than once but under ten times. One end of the junction is discordant with germline, which a read error may explain. The CDR3 sequence is CGVARTGLLETQYF. In DNA, the CDR3 is TGCGGCGTTGCCCGCACAGGCCTATTGGAGACCCAGTACTTC. The chain has TRBV29-1 and TRBJ2-7; possibly TRBD1 for D (5 bases). The J call could be wrong; TRBJ2-5 is a better fit for the DNA end. Germline CDR1 reads SQVTM; CDR2 reads ANQGSEA. The CDR3 runs to 14 residues.